A selection of T cell receptor beta chains follows, all from one sample in a study of OX40 agonist ivuxolimab in advanced cancers. Sequenced by immunoSEQ multiplex PCR; TCRdb stores in-frame clones only, minus some. Of about 98,000 clones listed, 85% to 95% are singletons. The material was CD4+ or CD8+ T cells sorted from blood, obtained in a trial of the OX40 agonist ivuxolimab. The receptors originated from an adult with an advanced solid tumor such as melanoma, head and neck, liver or kidney cancer. CDR3s include the opening cysteine and the closing phenylalanine or tryptophan. A D gene is named only where the DNA matches it firmly. Clone sizes are given selectively: once, few, many, or a class where the clone is expanded.

V: TRBV11-3; J: TRBJ2-1; D: -; size: -; CDR3: CASSLDQSLDEQFF; DNA: TGTGCCAGCAGCTTAGATCAAAGTTTGGATGAGCAGTTCTTC
V: TRBV18; J: TRBJ2-7; D: TRBD1; size: -; CDR3: CASSQTGSYEQYF; DNA: TGTGCCAGCTCGCAGACAGGGTCGTACGAGCAGTACTTC
V: TRBV25-1; J: TRBJ2-3; D: TRBD2; size: -; CDR3: CASSESGGVKDTQYF; DNA: TGTGCCAGCAGTGAATCTGGGGGGGTTAAAGATACGCAGTATTTT
V: TRBV6-1; J: TRBJ2-7; D: TRBD2; size: few; CDR3: CASRPSGTEEQYF; DNA: TGTGCCAGCAGGCCTAGCGGGACGGAGGAGCAGTACTTC
V: TRBV30; J: TRBJ2-4; D: TRBD2; size: -; CDR3: CAWFLLRGAANIQYF; DNA: TGTGCCTGGTTCCTCTTGCGGGGGGCTGCGAACATTCAGTACTTC
V: TRBV14; J: TRBJ2-1; D: -; size: -; CDR3: CASSQRQFLNEQFF; DNA: TGTGCCAGCAGCCAACGACAGTTTCTAAATGAGCAGTTCTTC
V: TRBV5-1; J: TRBJ2-5; D: -; size: -; CDR3: CASSLSYQETQYF; DNA: TGCGCCAGCAGCTTATCGTACCAAGAGACCCAGTACTTC
V: TRBV12-5; J: TRBJ1-2; D: TRBD1; size: -; CDR3: CASGSPGTGGYGYTF; DNA: TGTGCTAGTGGTTCCCCCGGGACAGGGGGCTATGGCTACACCTTC
V: TRBV20-1; J: TRBJ2-7; D: -; size: once; CDR3: CSARGQTFF; DNA: TGCAGTGCTAGGGGGCAAACCTTCTTC
V: TRBV10-3; J: TRBJ2-7; D: -; size: -; CDR3: CAIQRGPSYEQYF; DNA: TGTGCCATCCAGAGAGGGCCCTCCTACGAGCAGTACTTC